This T cell receptor beta chain is from a study of blood T cells in healthy people across ages. The second PCR ran roughly 7 to 11 cycles with a sample-barcoded 5' primer and J-beta primers. From the 5' RACE reads, TCRdb called clonotypes with MiXCR, one entry per CDR3 protein. Among fewer than 2 million distinct CDR3 sequences listed, 39% were seen once. Isolation of PBMCs gave at least 6 million cells per sample. Specimen: blood. This TCR was recovered from a human donor in good health.

In nucleotides, the CDR3 is TGTGCCTGGAGCCCCTCGGGATCGCACTCTGGGGCCAACGTCCTGACTTTC. Its translation: CAWSPSGSHSGANVLTF. This sequence joins TRBV30 and TRBJ2-6, with a possible D match to TRBD2 (5 bases). With 3 bases removed from V and 0 bases from J, the gap between germline ends came to 15 bases. Germline V gene sequence: CDR1 GTSNPN, CDR2 SVGIG (reference sequence). This CDR3 has 17 residues. Combining the CDR3 with reference TRBV30 and TRBJ2-6 gives the whole variable domain SQTIHQWPATLVQPVGSPLSLECTVEGTSNPNLYWYRQAAGRGLQLLFYSVGIGQISSEVPQNLSASRPQDRQFILSSKKLLLSDSGFYLCAWSPSGSHSGANVLTFGAGSRLTVL.